This TCR beta chain appears in the sequencing data of a study of cytomegalovirus exposure and HLA in healthy donors. V was shortened by 4 bases and J by 2 bases, with 5 bases between the two germline ends. CDR1 and CDR2 (germline): SGHRS, YFSETQ. The CDR3 spans 12 residues. The PCR made use of 60 Vbeta and 13 Jbeta primers. Sequencing used immunoSEQ multiplex PCR; TCRdb keeps in-frame clones, though not all of them. The sample contains 150,000 to 200,000 clones, about three quarters of which appear only once. The sequence was obtained from a man between 18 and 29 years old in good health and CMV-seronegative. This chain links TRBV5-1 with TRBJ2-3, with D unresolved. Sequences were obtained from PBMCs. CDR3 DNA: TGCGCCAGCAGCCAGGACACAGATACGCAGTATTTT. This translates into CASSQDTDTQYF.